Listed here is a single T cell receptor beta chain. What antigen it recognizes has not been identified. The library was prepared using the immunoSEQ multiplex PCR assay. For the multiplex PCR, a mixture combining 60 forward primers for TCR Vbeta segments and 13 reverse primers for TCR Jbeta segments was used. Amplification of the CDR3 region of rearranged TCR beta genes was performed with a multiplex PCR assay on genomic DNA. Amplified TCR beta libraries were sequenced as 87-base-pair reads on the Illumina HiSeq System. From the authors' description of their analysis: A later analysis counted some 80 million unique TCR beta chains across the 666 repertoires, and some 11 million of these chains were shared by at least two donors. Raw reads were error-corrected and collapsed into unique sequences with a nearest-neighbor algorithm that merged closely related sequences to remove PCR and sequencing errors. Alignment of CDR3 sequences to IMGT reference sequences was used to assign V, D and J gene segments. For a sequence to be retained, a match of at least six nucleotides was required to both a V gene segment and a J gene segment. A rearrangement was called productive if the CDR3 had no stop codons and remained in frame with V and J, and every other rearrangement was called non-productive. CDR3 was defined according to IMGT convention as the region running from the second conserved V-encoded cysteine to the conserved J-encoded phenylalanine. The earlier analysis of about 610 of the donors excluded sequences that lacked an unambiguous match to a single V gene segment. An earlier analysis of over 450 of the donors classified V segments as functional when productive rearrangements were above 56.7% and as segregating when the standard deviation between donors was above 5%. A statistical classification framework was developed to diagnose cytomegalovirus status using the catalog of TCR beta chain sequences. In a later analysis, V and J genes were assigned by comparing TCR nucleotide sequences against IMGT/GENE-DB human TR gene sequences. A later analysis assigned CDR3 sequences and most-parsimonious VDJ recombination scenarios with the TCRdist pipeline. In a later analysis, each TCR beta chain was defined by its CDR3 amino acid sequence together with its V-gene family, and reads lacking a unique V-gene family were excluded. In a later analysis, some 600 highly shared, low-generation-probability nucleotide sequences were removed to address suspected cross-contamination and a sequencing artifact. For each public chain, a later analysis derived a clonal expansion index from normalized ranks of inferred template counts within each repertoire. In a later analysis, generation probabilities were computed using a VDJ recombination model fitted to out-of-frame rearrangements, and the results were checked against IGoR. In a later analysis, TCR-TCR, TCR-HLA and TCR-CMV co-occurrence was scored with hypergeometric tests, and a repertoire-size bias correction was applied to TCR pairs. To estimate false discovery rates, a later analysis permuted the HLA or CMV assignments 20 times. In a later analysis, co-occurring TCRs were grouped using DBSCAN, with TCRdist sequence similarity added in when clustering inside HLA-allele-positive subsets. Repertoires with fewer than 30,000 or more than 120,000 public chains were left out of co-occurrence clustering, as were five repertoires with anomalous nucleotide sharing. TCRdb retrieved this table from immuneACCESS and kept in-frame rearrangements only. Not all clones are present; in checked studies, unresolved V genes account for under half, and no reason is known for the remainder. Clonal size and the V and J genes are those of that table, whereas D and trimming came from the DNA. The table for this sample lists around 75,000 clones. 1.3% to 1.5% of the sample is in the top ten clones.

The cohort was made up of 650 to 700 healthy bone marrow donors. At the time of sampling, all cohort members were nominally healthy, though unrecorded immune exposures were likely present. The donor was CMV seronegative and belonged to the group of over 300 seronegative cohort members. A peripheral blood sample was provided by each donor, and peripheral blood mononuclear cells were used for TCR beta sequencing. The Qiagen DNeasy Blood Extraction Kit was used to extract genomic DNA from the blood cell samples. This specimen belongs to a study of cytomegalovirus exposure and HLA in healthy donors (dated by TCRdb to 2017 to 2019). Background for the entire study: An earlier analysis of several hundred of the donors reported roughly 270 Gb of sequence data and some 120 million unique TCR beta sequences from 150 million to 200 million T cells. Roughly 310 gigabases of sequencing data and approximately 85 million unique TCR sequences were included in an early release covering around 600 HLA-typed donors. Of the 350 to 450 genotyped donors, approximately 80% were placed in the genetic ancestry cluster associated with self-reported Caucasian donors. The study was designed to test whether signatures of past pathogen exposure could be identified by cataloging public T cell receptors. The study profiled the T cell repertoires of 550 to 700 subjects by immunosequencing and related them to cytomegalovirus serostatus. In addition to the first cohort of roughly 670 subjects, a separate validation cohort of around 110 different subjects was used. The study combined high-throughput TCR immunosequencing, statistical association of individual TCRs with disease status, and machine learning to predict cytomegalovirus infection status. In a later analysis, previously published TCR beta repertoires from 550 to 750 donors were re-analyzed and high-resolution HLA genotyping was added so that TCR occurrence patterns could be studied. Rather than using new phenotypic data, the later analysis identified candidate immune exposures from TCR beta sequences and from how often those sequences occurred across donors. In an earlier analysis of 550 to 700 of the donors, high-throughput TCR beta sequencing was used to judge whether each TCR beta V gene segment behaved as functional or pseudogenic. Alongside the repertoire data, information on donor age, sex, ethnicity and CMV serostatus was compiled. Genome-wide SNP genotypes for about 65% of the roughly 670 donors were used in a later genetic analysis, which treated that subset as a discovery cohort. Every repertoire in the discovery cohort had been generated on one and the same sequencing platform. Class I and class II HLA loci were covered by the typing at four-digit resolution. The number of typed donors differed by locus: about 629-640 for A, B, C, DRB1 and DQB1; approximately 520 for DQA1; approximately 600 for DPA1; and approximately 450 for DPB1. Roughly 5 DR-DQ haplotypes were handled as single units for association and clustering because linkage in the cohort was strong. Across approximately 400 genotyped donors of the cohort, an average of approximately 200,000 unique TCR beta nucleotide sequences per donor were sequenced, and roughly 17% of those sequences were non-productive. The paper as a whole reports these results and caveats: Immune exposure information for the cohort was limited to CMV serostatus. In the study, about 150 TCR beta chains were listed as associated with cytomegalovirus. The classifier was reported to diagnose cytomegalovirus status with high specificity and sensitivity in both the original and validation cohorts. The presence/absence analyses assumed that sequencing depth was roughly uniform across donors, and that assumption may not be true. Compared with the roughly 670-donor mean, donors in an Asian-associated ancestry cluster had fewer N-insertions in productive TCRs, according to a later genetic analysis. Assigning TCR associations to individual alleles was difficult when HLA alleles, especially DR and DQ, strongly co-occurred. A group of highly shared sequence variants was considered likely to be a technical artifact of the sequencing pipeline. Correlated functional status among segregating V segments might reflect linkage disequilibrium, but an unknown experimental factor could not be ruled out. According to a later analysis, most CMV-associated TCR beta chains appeared to be HLA-restricted, and the HLA associations seemed to be driven largely by CMV exposure. While some public TCRs were present in many individuals, most TCR sequences turned up only very rarely across donors. A later analysis reported that several top co-occurrence clusters appeared linked to parvovirus B19, influenza, CMV and Epstein-Barr virus. Some IMGT-functional V segments, including TRBV6-2 and TRBV6-3, could not be told apart with the 87-base-pair reads, so those segments were excluded. Compared with equally common non-associated chains, HLA-associated TCR beta chains in a later analysis were more clonally expanded and had lower generation probabilities. Fewer than 20 rarely observed V segments, including chromosome 9 orphons, were excluded from the earlier analysis of about 500 of the donors because counts were too low. It was suggested by the authors that the approach could potentially be generalized to other disease states and immunological phenotypes. V-gene and J-gene trimming of TCR beta chains was associated with a missense DCLRE1C variant in a later genetic analysis, and the association was replicated in an independent cohort. A few of the identified cytomegalovirus-associated TCR beta chains were confirmed in vitro to be specific for cytomegalovirus antigens. In an earlier analysis of some 550 of the donors, most TCR beta V segments were observed in productive rearrangements about 90% or about 30% of the time, broadly matching IMGT annotations. According to a later analysis, TCR association rates differed among HLA loci, with DRB1 alleles showing the most associated TCRs and HLA-C alleles showing the fewest. Specific HLA alleles were associated with roughly 17,000 TCR beta sequences at a false discovery rate of 0.05 in a later analysis. Because some donors lacked HLA typing at each locus, the association tests relied only on the typed subset. The cohort was sequenced for TCR beta chains only, and without alpha or paired-chain data the features that could be detected were limited. A further reported finding was that TCR beta sequences accurately predicted the HLA-A and HLA-B alleles for most subjects in the first cohort.

At the junction V is shortened by 10 bases and J by 0 bases; bases outside the gene matches: 12. From its cysteine to its phenylalanine, the CDR3 spans 17 amino acids. CDR3 DNA only is kept here, 51 bases in frame from base 1. The germline V gene (reference sequence) supplies CDR1 LNHDA and CDR2 SQIVND. The rearranged segments are TRBV19 and TRBJ2-2, with TRBD1 matching 9 junction bases. Sequencing was performed on PBMCs. This receptor was taken from a woman aged 55-69 years in good health and CMV-seronegative. The CDR3 region has the sequence CATRGDRAESNTGELFF. The nucleotides read TGTGCCACCAGGGGGGACAGGGCCGAGTCGAACACCGGGGAGCTGTTTTTT.